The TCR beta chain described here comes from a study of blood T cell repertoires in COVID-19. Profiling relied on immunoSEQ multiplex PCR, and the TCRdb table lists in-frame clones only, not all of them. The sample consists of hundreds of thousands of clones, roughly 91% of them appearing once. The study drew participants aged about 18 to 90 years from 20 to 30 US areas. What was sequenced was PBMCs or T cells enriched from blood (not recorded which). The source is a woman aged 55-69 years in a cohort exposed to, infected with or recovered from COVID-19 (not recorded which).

As DNA, the CDR3 is TGTGCCAGCAGTTTATCGTCAAGCGGGAGGGCCACAGATACGCAGTATTTT. Amino acids: CASSLSSSGRATDTQYF. The rearrangement uses TRBV27 and TRBJ2-3, with 10 bases that match TRBD2. The germline V gene encodes CDR1 MNHEY and CDR2 SMNVEV (reference sequence). The CDR3 contains 17 residues. V lost 0 bases, J lost 2 bases, and 5 bases stayed unmatched.